This TCR beta chain was recorded in a study of T cells in women clearing cervical HPV infection. The study's findings and limits: It is unknown whether associations predate infection; no effector/memory or HPV-specific sorting. TRBV6-7 relative abundance averaged approximately 0.1% in cases and 0.15% to 0.2% in controls. Richness differences could reflect unmeasured T-cell content per sample.

This CDR3 has 15 residues. The V gene lost 0 bases and the J gene lost 2 bases, with 10 bases spanning the gap. CDR1 and CDR2 (germline): MGHRA, YSYEKL. Profiling relied on immunoSEQ multiplex PCR, and the TCRdb table lists in-frame clones only, not all of them. The sample totals 40,000 to 55,000 clones; its top ten clones hold 1.2%. A note on this clone: The antigen remains unidentified. The DNA ends 3 residues before the CDR3 does, and the rest of the CDR3 is filled in from the germline J gene.

The source of this sequence is a woman between 18 and 70 years old with a cervical HPV16 infection that either progressed to CIN3+ or cleared (not recorded which). The specimen sequenced was blood buffy coat. This rearrangement joins TRBV4-1 to TRBJ2-5, with a possible D match to TRBD2 (6 bases). Incomplete CDR3 DNA: TGCGCCAGCAGCCAAGAGAGTAGCGGTCAAGAGACC. Residues: CASSQESSGQET. The complete CDR3 sequence is CASSQESSGQETQYF.